This TCR beta chain comes out of a study of blood T cell repertoires in COVID-19. Overall study context: Material from acute and convalescent COVID-19 was sourced from the United States, Italy and Spain. PBMCs, B-cell-depleted T cells, or T cells were the source of the cDNA or gDNA that made up the material.

As originally analysed: Amplification of reference gene primers was used by the study to estimate nucleated cell counts. TCRdb keeps only in-frame clones here, not all; method: immunoSEQ multiplex PCR. The DNA was the basis for D and trimming; V, J and clone size are from that table. This repertoire shows tens of thousands of clones, about 70% found once; its top ten account for about 40%. The source of this sequence is a woman between 70 and 85 years old with acute or convalescent COVID-19. The sequenced sample consisted of peripheral blood.

The CDR3 coding sequence is TGTGCCAGCAGCCTCGCGGGGGCCGGTGGGGATACGCAGTATTTT. Protein product: CASSLAGAGGDTQYF. This chain uses TRBV7-3 with TRBJ2-3, with a possible D match to TRBD2 (7 bases). The CDR3 consists of 15 residues. The germline gives CDR1 SGHTA, CDR2 FQGTGA. Trimming took off 5 bases at V and 6 bases at J, with 18 bases between the two ends.